One TCR beta chain is described in this entry. Sequenced by immunoSEQ multiplex PCR; TCRdb stores in-frame clones only, minus some. The repertoire holds some 9,600 clones, with less than 35% as singletons. The authors seeded some 200,000 CFSE-labeled responder cells together with some 200,000 irradiated stimulator cells tagged with violet dye. The reaction was completed, and proliferating CFSE-low CD3+CD4+ and CD3+CD8+ responders were then sorted. The sample is drawn from a study of graft-versus-host responses after intestinal transplantation. Overall study context: Anti-thymocyte globulin induction was given to all recipients, followed by tacrolimus and steroids for 2 to 3 years.

J was trimmed by 3 bases and V by 3 bases; bases with no gene match: 6. This CDR3 comprises 16 residues. Per germline, CDR1 SGHNT and CDR2 YENEEA. The sample in question was alloreactive CD8+ T cells from a mixed lymphocyte reaction culture, obtained before intestinal transplant. This sample's subset: CFSE-low proliferating T cells sorted from roughly 6-day pre-transplant mixed lymphocyte reaction (GvH or HvG direction). This clonotype was obtained from a human patient who received an intestinal transplant. This sequence joins TRBV11-3 and TRBJ2-1, with 9 bases aligning to TRBD2. The CDR3 DNA reads TGTGCCAGCAGCTTCGGAGCGGGGGGCGGCTACAATGAGCAGTTCTTC. Translated, it gives CASSFGAGGGYNEQFF. The full variable domain, with the rest looked up from reference TRBV11-3 and TRBJ2-1, is EAGVVQSPRYKIIEKKQPVAFWCNPISGHNTLYWYLQNLGQGPELLIRYENEEAVDDSQLPKDRFSAERLKGVDSTLKIQPAELGDSAVYLCASSFGAGGGYNEQFFGPGTRLTVL.